This is a list of T cell receptor beta chains from one sample in a study of beta chain features in type 1 diabetes. Libraries were prepared by immunoSEQ multiplex PCR; TCRdb keeps only in-frame clonotypes and omits some of them. The sample records a few hundred thousand clones, about 18% being singletons. Sequencing input: naive CD4+ T cells from blood. Receptors were obtained from a young woman in good health. Each CDR3 is given with its conserved first and last residue. D genes are given only for firm matches. Some rows mark clone size as missing; the rest say once, few, many or name a class of expanded clone.

j_call v_call clone_size d_call cdr3_nt cdr3_aa
TRBJ1-5 TRBV27 . . TGTGCCAGCAGTTTAGAAGGTAGCAGCAATCAGCCCCAGCATTTT CASSLEGSSNQPQHF
TRBJ2-7 TRBV5-5 few TRBD2 TGTGCCAGCAGCTTGACTAGCGGGTTATACGAGCAGTACTTC CASSLTSGLYEQYF
TRBJ1-2 TRBV4-1 . . TGCGCCAGCAGCCAAGATCGGAGACTGACCTTC CASSQDRRLTF
TRBJ2-6 TRBV7-9 . . TGTGCCAGCAGCCCAGGGGCTGGGGCCAACGTCCTGACTTTC CASSPGAGANVLTF
TRBJ2-3 TRBV7-6 . TRBD1 TGTGCCAGCAGCTCCCCCGGACAGGGATACACAGATACGCAGTATTTT CASSSPGQGYTDTQYF
TRBJ1-4 TRBV29-1 few . TGCAGCGTTGACCGTAATGAAAAACTGTTTTTT CSVDRNEKLFF
TRBJ2-2 TRBV2 few TRBD2 TGTGCCAGCAGTGAAAGAATGCCGGGAGGCGGGGAGCTGTTTTTT CASSERMPGGGELFF
TRBJ2-3 TRBV5-1 few . TGCGCCAGCAGCTACCTTCGAGGAGGCACAGATACGCAGTATTTT CASSYLRGGTDTQYF
TRBJ2-5 TRBV2 once . TGTGCCAGCAGTGCTCAGAGGGGGGGAGAGACCCAGTACTTC CASSAQRGGETQYF
TRBJ1-5 TRBV4-1 . . TGCGCCAGCAGCCAAGAATGGGCGGCGGGGGGCAGGCCCCAGCATTTT CASSQEWAAGGRPQHF
TRBJ2-2 TRBV5-1 . . TGCGCCAGCAGCTTGTCTACGAACACCGGGGAGCTGTTTTTT CASSLSTNTGELFF
TRBJ2-7 TRBV25-1 . . TGTGCCAGCAGTGTTGGTGGCGGCGGAGAATACGAGCAGTACTTC CASSVGGGGEYEQYF
TRBJ2-1 TRBV5-4 . TRBD1 TGTGCCAGCAGCCCGGCCTTGACAGGGCTTTACAATGAGCAGTTCTTC CASSPALTGLYNEQFF
TRBJ2-2 TRBV23-1 . . TGCGCCGAAGGCCCGGGGTCCACCGGGGAGCTGTTTTTT CAEGPGSTGELFF
TRBJ2-7 TRBV15 . . TGTGCCACCAGCAGTCCCGTCGATGCAAGGGGCGTCGACGAGCAGTACTTC CATSSPVDARGVDEQYF
TRBJ1-1 TRBV20-1 . . TGCAGTGCAAACGGGAACACTGAAGCTTTCTTT CSANGNTEAFF
TRBJ1-2 TRBV20-1 . . TGCAGTGTTTATTCCCGCTATGGCTACACCTTC CSVYSRYGYTF
TRBJ2-1 TRBV5-1 . . TGCGCCAGCAGCTTGCGAGGCAACAATGAGCAGTTCTTC CASSLRGNNEQFF
TRBJ1-1 TRBV4-2 few . TGTGCCAGCAGCCCTCAACCCCCGGGAGCGCTTGAAGCTTTCTTT CASSPQPPGALEAFF
TRBJ1-4 TRBV30 few TRBD1 TGTGCCTGGAGTTGGACAGGAGGCCGTGAAAAACTGTTTTTT CAWSWTGGREKLFF
TRBJ2-6 TRBV28 . TRBD1 TGTGCCAGCAGTACAAGACAGGGCTCTGGGGCCAACGTCCTGACTTTC CASSTRQGSGANVLTF
TRBJ2-1 TRBV11-3 few TRBD2 TGTGCCAGCAGCCCCGTAGCGGGGCCCTACAATGAGCAGTTCTTC CASSPVAGPYNEQFF
TRBJ2-3 TRBV18 . . TGTGCCAGCTCACCACTCCCGGCCAGCGGTGGCACAGATACGCAGTATTTT CASSPLPASGGTDTQYF
TRBJ2-5 TRBV5-1 few TRBD1 TGCGCCAGCAGTCGGGACAGACAAGAGACCCAGTACTTC CASSRDRQETQYF
TRBJ2-5 TRBV7-9 few . TGTGCCAGCAGCTTAGGGACAGTCCAAGAGACCCAGTACTTC CASSLGTVQETQYF
TRBJ1-2 TRBV30 few TRBD1 TGTGCCTGGTACCCCCAGGGGGCAGGAGTGTTCGATGGCTACACCTTC CAWYPQGAGVFDGYTF
TRBJ1-2 TRBV13 . TRBD1 TGTGCCAGCAGCCCAAAGACAGGGGCCTATGGCTACACCTTC CASSPKTGAYGYTF
TRBJ2-7 TRBV7-2 . . TGTGCCAGCAGCTTAGAACGGTTCTACGAGCAGTACTTC CASSLERFYEQYF
TRBJ1-2 TRBV7-2 . TRBD1 TGTGCCAGCAGCTTCAGGACAGGGCCCCAATATGGCTACACCTTC CASSFRTGPQYGYTF
TRBJ1-2 TRBV11-2 few . TGTGCCAGCAGCTTAGGACAGAATAACTATGGCTACACCTTC CASSLGQNNYGYTF
TRBJ1-3 TRBV29-1 few . TGCAGCGTTGGTTACAGCTCTGGAAACACCATATATTTT CSVGYSSGNTIYF
TRBJ2-5 TRBV6-6 few . TGTGCCAGCACCGGGCGGGGATCGGTGGAGACCCAGTACTTC CASTGRGSVETQYF
TRBJ2-2 TRBV7-2 . TRBD1 TGTGCCAGCAGCTCGGGACAGGGTCTCGGGGAGCTGTTTTTT CASSSGQGLGELFF
TRBJ2-1 TRBV4-2 . TRBD2 TGTGCCAGCAGCCACCGGGGGGGACTGGGGAATGAGCAGTTCTTC CASSHRGGLGNEQFF
TRBJ2-3 TRBV7-2 . . TGTGCCAGCAGCCCCTTCACAGATACGCAGTATTTT CASSPFTDTQYF
TRBJ2-5 TRBV7-6 few TRBD1 TGTGCCAGCAGCCACCTCGACAGGGGAAAGACCCAGTACTTC CASSHLDRGKTQYF
TRBJ2-7 TRBV15 . TRBD2 TGTGCCACCAGCAGAGAGACTAGCGGTGCCTACGAGCAGTACTTC CATSRETSGAYEQYF
TRBJ1-2 TRBV5-1 few . TGCGCCAGCAGCTTTCCAGGGCTCAATGGCTACACCTTC CASSFPGLNGYTF
TRBJ1-1 TRBV18 few . TGTGCCAGCTCACCACCGATGTTGGGGCAAGCTTTCTTT CASSPPMLGQAFF
TRBJ2-4 TRBV2 few TRBD1 TGTGCCAGCAGTGAAGCGCTAGGGACAGCGGTTGCCAAAAACATTCAGTACTTC CASSEALGTAVAKNIQYF
TRBJ2-3 TRBV29-1 . TRBD2 TGCAGTACGGGGTCTAGCGGGAGTCCCGCAGATACGCAGTATTTT CSTGSSGSPADTQYF
TRBJ2-5 TRBV7-9 . . TGTGCCAGCAGCTTAGAAAACGGGGCCCAGTACTTC CASSLENGAQYF
TRBJ2-3 TRBV28 few . TGTGCCAGCAGGGGACTAGATACGCAGTATTTT CASRGLDTQYF
TRBJ2-2 TRBV5-1 few . TGCGCCAGCAGCTTGCCAGGGCTGAACACCGGGGAGCTGTTTTTT CASSLPGLNTGELFF
TRBJ2-2 TRBV5-1 . . TGCGCCAGCGGGGAACAGGGTACCGGGGAGCTGTTTTTT CASGEQGTGELFF
TRBJ2-7 TRBV18 . . TGTGCCAGCTCAGGTGGGCTAGGGACAAAGCCTCCCTACGAGCAGTACTTC CASSGGLGTKPPYEQYF
TRBJ1-5 TRBV7-8 . . TGTGCCAGCAGCCCGTCCAGGGCCCCTCCTGGCAATCAGCCCCAGCATTTT CASSPSRAPPGNQPQHF
TRBJ1-1 TRBV9 . TRBD1 TGTGCCAGCAGCGTAGTTGGGACAGGGGATACTGAAGCTTTCTTT CASSVVGTGDTEAFF
TRBJ1-4 TRBV5-1 few TRBD1 TGCGCCAGCAGATCGGGACAGACTAATGAAAAACTGTTTTTT CASRSGQTNEKLFF
TRBJ1-2 TRBV9 . . TGTGCCAGCAGCGTAGACACAACCGGGACAGGCTACACCTTC CASSVDTTGTGYTF
TRBJ2-1 TRBV14 . TRBD2 TGTGCCAGCAGCCAAGGAACTTGGACTAGTCCCTACAATGAGCAGTTCTTC CASSQGTWTSPYNEQFF
TRBJ2-4 TRBV5-6 few . TGTGCCAGCAGCTTGGAGCACATTCAGTACTTC CASSLEHIQYF